This T cell receptor (beta chain) was sequenced in a study of early T cells in non-severe SARS-CoV-2 infection. TCRdb itself ran the 5' RACE reads through MiXCR, one entry per CDR3 protein. The table shows 80,000 to 100,000 distinct CDR3 sequences, with around an eighth occurring only once. The sample holds one count of this clonotype. This CDR3 region has 17 residues. Germline V gene lookup returns CDR1 SGDLS and CDR2 YYNGEE. The junction had 13 bases not matched to a gene; V was cut back by 5 bases and J by 0 bases. This chain connects TRBV9 to TRBJ2-7; 8 nucleotides agree with TRBD1. This clonotype originated in an adult who was a healthcare worker with PCR-confirmed SARS-CoV-2 infection or an uninfected control (not recorded which). Sequenced material: whole blood. CDR3 DNA: TGTGCCAGCAGATCAGTCCGGGGACAGGAAAGCTCCTACGAGCAGTACTTC. Amino acids: CASRSVRGQESSYEQYF.